The entry below describes one T cell receptor beta chain. Authors' data handling: Estimation of nucleated cell counts relied on the amplification of reference gene primers. This table comes from immunoSEQ multiplex PCR, and its TCRdb copy is limited to in-frame clones, with some not included. V and J calls and clone size come straight from that table; D and trimming were deduced from the DNA. The table has 200,000 to 250,000 clones, around nine tenths seen once. Trimming cost V 10 bases and J 4 bases, with 20 bases left between them. The CDR3 totals 14 residues. Germline CDR1 reads ENHRY; CDR2 reads SYGVKD. This record belongs to a study of blood T cell repertoires in COVID-19.

The source of this sequence is a man aged 60 to 75 with acute or convalescent COVID-19. Source material: peripheral blood. The chain has TRBV10-3 and TRBJ2-7, with D possibly being TRBD1 (6 bases). In DNA form, the CDR3 reads TGTGCCACCCGACCCCCCGGGACACTTTACGAGCAGTACTTC. This encodes CATRPPGTLYEQYF.